The present TCR beta chain was sequenced within a study of tumor and adjacent non-tumor tissue in lung cancer (dated by TCRdb to the late 2010s). For the wider study: Of the cohort, eleven to twelve patients had adenocarcinoma, 2 had squamous cell carcinoma and 1 had small cell lung cancer. The study compared bulk TCRbeta repertoires from lung tumor tissue and matched distant non-tumor lung tissue of more than 12 lung cancer patients. In total, sequencing yielded approximately 130,000,000 productive TCRbeta reads, which works out to an average of about 4.2 million reads per sample. For each patient, one tumor sample and one normal lung sample were taken, giving roughly 30 paired specimens that underwent TCRbeta CDR3 sequencing. The approximately 15 enrolled patients, of whom around 10 were men and 5 were women, were aged roughly 31 to 85 years and were diagnosed with TNM stage I to III disease.

Results and caveats for the whole study, not just this receptor: Significantly higher TCR diversity (inverse Simpson) was observed in tumor tissue than in normal lung tissue (roughly 470 vs 170, P = 0.0075, Mann-Whitney U test). TCR diversity was significantly higher in younger patients, and higher tumor TCR diversity was associated with shorter overall and disease-free survival. Because peripheral blood was not sequenced, the blood TCRbeta repertoires of the lung cancer patients in the study went unexamined. Neither the sequencing platform nor unique molecular identifiers are mentioned in the methods. A significantly larger cumulative share of the repertoire was made up by the top 100 clones in normal lung than in tumor tissue. Only 15 or so patients were included in the cohort, and the need for larger samples and more detailed clinical data was noted by the authors.

Library prep was done by multiplex PCR. Instrument on record: Illumina HiSeq 2500. Following protocols modified from ARM-PCR, the researchers constructed TCRbeta libraries through three rounds of nested PCR with primers (Table S4). Before sequencing, PCR products of 200-500 bp were cut from the gel and purified using the QIAquick gel extraction kit. Processing in the source paper ran as follows. Reads were cleaned using Trimmomatic, were merged into complete CDR3 sequences using FLASH, and were assigned to V(D)J germline segments using MiTCR. Clonal diversity was computed as the inverse Simpson's index with VDJtools. A read counted as productive if the sequence was in-frame and lacked a premature stop codon. The public reads were quality trimmed at Q25 with fastp and then assembled into clones with MiXCR by TCRdb, keeping productive beta chains. When rows share a CDR3 protein, they turn into one entry using the most common DNA and genes. The V and J calls here are based on TCRdb, not the publication. The sample has 68,000 or so distinct CDR3 sequences on record, roughly 56% of them singletons. The ten most abundant clones make up about 19% of the sample.

A note on this clonotype: The antigen it binds to is not known. No conserved phenylalanine or tryptophan ends this CDR3, so it is likely a read error.

RNA was isolated from bulk, unsorted tissue, and RNA quality was assessed with a NanoDrop ND-1000 and an Agilent 2100. The donors were newly diagnosed lung cancer patients admitted for thoracic surgery in China from August to November 2014 who had not received prior chemotherapy. The study excluded patients who had received radiotherapy or chemotherapy before or who had another cancer at the same time. Pieces of surgical tissue measuring about 1-2 cm3 were kept in RNAlater solution and stored at -80 degrees C until use. The germline V gene supplies CDR1 WSHSY and CDR2 SAAADI. The CDR3 contains 12 residues when both ends are counted. Only the CDR3 region is kept as DNA, spanning 36 bases read in frame from base 1. The germline ends are 7 bases apart after V is trimmed by 3 bases and J by 6 bases.

Sequenced sample: lung tumor tissue. The TCR comes from a middle-aged man with non-small cell lung cancer. The chain is made from TRBV10-2 and TRBJ2-3, with the D segment identity uncertain. This receptor carries the CDR3 CASSDAADTQYY. The nucleotide sequence is given as TGCGCCAGCAGTGATGCGGCGGATACGCAGTATTAC.